The clone carrying this TCR beta chain showed up many times. The antigen is unknown. The record originates from a study of T cells in Graves' hyperthyroidism and ophthalmopathy. The study's findings and limits: Ophthalmopathy and stable hyperthyroidism were separated by a 13 V-J model.

The CDR3 loop spans 13 amino acids. V was cut by 3 bases and J by 7 bases, with 10 bases left in between. Researchers amplified the TCR beta CDR3 regions from RNA transcripts. Primed by the HTBI set, a first-round RT-PCR was run on the TCR CDR3. From the multiplex PCR reads, TCRdb called clonotypes with MiXCR, one entry per CDR3 protein. The repertoire has some 350,000 distinct CDR3 sequences, around a sixth of them found once; the top ten carry 25% to 35%. The sample taken for sequencing was blood. The chain is built from TRBV12-3 or TRBV12-4 and TRBJ2-1; possible D gene TRBD2, 5 bases. The sequence was obtained from a woman aged 18-35 years with Graves' hyperthyroidism that later progressed to Graves' ophthalmopathy. The CDR3 loop is CASSFGEWNEQFF. The CDR3 nucleotides are TGTGCCAGCAGTTTCGGGGAGTGGAATGAGCAGTTCTTC.